This entry features one TCR beta chain sequence. The antigen remains undetermined. The sample originates from a study of T cells after yellow fever vaccination. General observations from the study: Among all clonotypes, a small share was observed in both CD4 and CD8 compartments. Peaking faster, on day 5 versus 15, the secondary response was nonetheless weaker. Subsequent to the booster, the majority of primary-vaccination clones reappeared (96% CD4, 70% to 90% CD8).

Trimming cost V 5 bases and J 6 bases; bases outside gene matches: 8. CDR3 length: 14 amino acids. CDR1 is MNHNS and CDR2 is SASEGT in the germline V gene. As TCR cDNA was made by 5'RACE template switching, a universal primer site and UMIs were added. Via MiXCR, TCRdb re-called the 5' RACE reads, giving one row per CDR3 protein. The sample holds some 420,000 distinct CDR3 sequences, 15% to 20% seen once. The starting material was PBMCs, obtained before the yellow fever booster vaccination. This chain joins TRBV6-1 and TRBJ1-1; 8 bases are a match to TRBD1. The source of this sequence is a young man who received the YFV17D yellow fever vaccine. The CDR3 DNA reads as TGTGCCAGCAGTTCAGGACAGGGCTTGGCTGAAGCTTTCTTT. Translating gives CASSSGQGLAEAFF.